This T cell receptor (beta chain) was observed in a study of T-cell memory formation after mild COVID-19. Study-level information: TCR clustering was largely donor specific.

Findings and caveats of the study: Among CD4+ contracting clones, most were CM and EM, and CD8+ ones EMRA. Pre-infection memory held some responding clones, suggesting pre-existing cross-reactive T cells responded.

The sample holds a few counts of this clonotype. What it binds is not known. With 6 bases removed from V and 6 bases from J, the gap between germline ends came to 13 bases. CDR1 MNHEY and CDR2 SVGAGI come from the germline V gene. The CDR3 has 13 amino acids. TCR alpha and TCR beta cDNA libraries with sample barcodes and UMIs came from 5'RACE using constant-segment primers. TCRdb used MiXCR to reprocess the 5' RACE reads, holding one entry per CDR3 protein. This sample carries 250,000 to 300,000 distinct CDR3 sequences, roughly 15% of them seen once, and the ten largest clones take about a fifth. This clonotype was obtained from a man aged 18 to 29 who had mild COVID-19 (a few samples of this study predate the infection). Cell type and time point are not known. The rearrangement uses TRBV6-5 and TRBJ2-3; unclear D gene. The sample consisted of PBMCs or a T cell subset sorted from them (not recorded which). In DNA, the CDR3 is TGTGCCAGCAGGGGTGCCGGACGGGATACGCAGTATTTT. It yields the protein CASRGAGRDTQYF.